This T cell receptor beta chain was identified in a study of cytomegalovirus exposure and HLA in healthy donors (dated by TCRdb to the late 2010s). Turning to the overall study: According to an earlier analysis of a few hundred of the donors, about 179 million T cells yielded approximately 120 million unique TCR beta sequences and less than 300 Gb of sequence data. An early release that covered more than 550 HLA-typed donors contained around 300 gigabases of sequencing data and approximately 85 million unique TCR sequences. The genetic ancestry cluster associated with self-reported Caucasian donors included 81% of the roughly 380 genotyped donors. The study aimed to test whether cataloging public T cell receptors could reveal signatures of past pathogen exposure. The T cell repertoires of 666 subjects were profiled by immunosequencing and related to cytomegalovirus serostatus. A separate validation cohort of roughly 130 different subjects was used in addition to the approximately 700-subject first cohort. The study combined high-throughput TCR immunosequencing, statistical association of individual TCRs with disease status, and machine learning to predict cytomegalovirus infection status. In a later analysis, previously published TCR beta repertoires from roughly 710 donors were re-analyzed and high-resolution HLA genotyping was added so that TCR occurrence patterns could be studied. Rather than drawing on any new phenotypic data, the later analysis identified candidate immune exposures from TCR beta sequences and the way those sequences occurred across donors. In an earlier analysis of roughly 540 of the donors, high-throughput TCR beta sequencing was used to judge whether each TCR beta V gene segment behaved as functional or pseudogenic. Donor age, sex, ethnicity and CMV serostatus were collected together with the repertoire data. In a later genetic analysis, genome-wide SNP genotypes for about 55% of the roughly 700 donors were used, and that subset was treated as a discovery cohort. All discovery cohort repertoires had been generated using a single sequencing platform. Class I and class II HLA loci were covered by the typing at four-digit resolution. Typing coverage varied by locus: about 620-640 donors for A, B, C, DRB1 and DQB1; about 520 for DQA1; more than 600 for DPA1; under 490 for DPB1. A handful of DR-DQ haplotypes were handled as single units for association and clustering because linkage in the cohort was strong. Across 398 genotyped donors of the cohort, an average of roughly 250,000 unique TCR beta nucleotide sequences per donor were sequenced, and 15% to 20% of those sequences were non-productive. Beyond this particular receptor, the publication reports: When HLA alleles, especially DR and DQ, strongly co-occurred, attributing TCR associations to individual alleles was difficult. Correlated functional status among segregating V segments might be attributable to linkage disequilibrium, but an unknown experimental factor could not be ruled out. A later analysis associated roughly 17,000 TCR beta sequences with specific HLA alleles at a false discovery rate of 0.05. CMV serostatus was the only immune exposure information available for the cohort. A group of highly shared sequence variants was considered likely to be a technical artifact of the sequencing pipeline. It was suggested by the authors that the approach could potentially be generalized to other disease states and immunological phenotypes. According to a later analysis, TCR association rates differed among HLA loci, with DRB1 alleles showing the most associated TCRs and HLA-C alleles showing the fewest. This cohort had only TCR beta chains sequenced, and the lack of alpha or paired-chain data limited which features could be detected. The earlier analysis of some 540 of the donors excluded some 16 rarely observed V segments, including chromosome 9 orphons, because counts were too low. An earlier analysis of some 560 of the donors showed that most TCR beta V segments appeared in productive rearrangements either about 90% or about 30% of the time, which broadly matched IMGT annotations. Most TCR sequences were observed very rarely across donors, whereas some public TCRs were present in many individuals. In a later analysis, most CMV-associated TCR beta chains were found to appear HLA-restricted, with HLA associations seemingly driven largely by CMV exposure. Compared with equally common non-associated chains, HLA-associated TCR beta chains in a later analysis were more clonally expanded and had lower generation probabilities. Compared with the 666-donor mean, donors in an Asian-associated ancestry cluster had fewer N-insertions in productive TCRs, according to a later genetic analysis. A later analysis reported that several top co-occurrence clusters appeared linked to parvovirus B19, influenza, CMV and Epstein-Barr virus. The 87-base-pair reads could not distinguish some IMGT-functional V segments, including TRBV6-2 and TRBV6-3, so those segments were excluded. In vitro tests confirmed that a few of the cytomegalovirus-associated TCR beta chains recognize cytomegalovirus antigens. Because some donors lacked HLA typing at each locus, the association tests relied only on the typed subset. A further reported finding was that TCR beta sequences accurately predicted the HLA-A and HLA-B alleles for most subjects in the first cohort. Sequencing depth was assumed to be roughly uniform across donors in the presence/absence analyses, though that assumption may not hold. In both the original and validation cohorts, the classifier was reported to diagnose cytomegalovirus status with high specificity and sensitivity. The study gave a list of more than 150 TCR beta chains associated with cytomegalovirus. A later genetic analysis associated a missense DCLRE1C variant with V-gene and J-gene trimming of TCR beta chains, and an independent cohort replicated the association.

The CDR3 covers 17 residues, taking in both the cysteine and the phenylalanine. The CDR3 DNA has 51 bases and is translated from base 1. CDR1 MNHEY and CDR2 SMNVEV are derived from the germline V gene (reference sequence). Between the V and J ends, shortened by 5 bases and 0 bases respectively, the junction contains 16 bases. Receptors were amplified or captured by the immunoSEQ multiplex PCR assay. The multiplex PCR relied on a mix of 60 forward primers for TCR Vbeta segments and 13 reverse primers for TCR Jbeta segments. Amplification of the CDR3 region of rearranged TCR beta genes was performed with a multiplex PCR assay on genomic DNA. The amplified TCR beta libraries were sequenced on the Illumina HiSeq System as 87-base-pair reads. Under the source paper's analysis protocol: In a later analysis, tens of millions of unique TCR beta chains were counted across the 500 to 700 repertoires, and roughly 9.9 million of these chains were shared by at least two donors. Raw reads were error-corrected and collapsed into unique sequences by a nearest-neighbor algorithm in which closely related sequences were merged to remove PCR and sequencing errors. Alignment of CDR3 sequences to IMGT reference sequences was used to assign V, D and J gene segments. For a sequence to be retained, at least a six-nucleotide match to both a V gene segment and a J gene segment was required. A rearrangement was called productive if the CDR3 had no stop codons and remained in frame with V and J, and every other rearrangement was called non-productive. CDR3 was defined by IMGT convention, running from the second conserved V-encoded cysteine to the conserved J-encoded phenylalanine. In an earlier analysis of approximately 500 of the donors, sequences lacking an unambiguous match to a single V gene segment were excluded. In an earlier analysis of approximately 590 of the donors, a V segment was called functional when productive rearrangements were above 56.7%, and segregating when the standard deviation between donors exceeded 5%. To diagnose cytomegalovirus status from the catalog of TCR beta chain sequences, a statistical classification framework was built. In a later analysis, V and J genes were assigned by comparing TCR nucleotide sequences against IMGT/GENE-DB human TR gene sequences. The TCRdist pipeline was used in a later analysis to assign CDR3 sequences and most-parsimonious VDJ recombination scenarios. In a later analysis, every TCR beta chain was defined by the combination of its CDR3 amino acid sequence and its V-gene family, and reads without a unique V-gene family were dropped. A later analysis removed nearly 600 highly shared, low-generation-probability nucleotide sequences to deal with suspected cross-contamination and a sequencing artifact. In a later analysis, a clonal expansion index for each public chain was calculated from normalized within-repertoire ranks of inferred template counts. In a later analysis, generation probabilities were computed with a VDJ recombination model fitted to out-of-frame rearrangements, and the resulting probabilities were checked against IGoR. A later analysis scored TCR-TCR, TCR-HLA and TCR-CMV co-occurrence with hypergeometric tests, applying a repertoire-size bias correction to TCR pairs. False discovery rates were estimated in a later analysis by permuting HLA or CMV assignments 20 times. In a later analysis, co-occurring TCRs were grouped using DBSCAN, with TCRdist sequence similarity added in when clustering inside HLA-allele-positive subsets. Repertoires with fewer than 30,000 or more than 120,000 public chains were left out of co-occurrence clustering, as were about 5 repertoires with anomalous nucleotide sharing. TCRdb limited this immuneACCESS table to in-frame rearrangements with V and J called. A share of clones is missing; checked studies link under half to unresolved V genes, and the rest is unexplained. That table supplies the V and J calls and clone size; D and trimming were determined from the DNA. Present in this sample are around 150,000 clones, more than 70% of which were seen just once. The ten most abundant clones make up under 2.5% of the sample.

In total, approximately 700 healthy bone marrow donors made up the cohort. At the time of sampling, every cohort member was nominally healthy, though immune exposures that went unrecorded were likely present. The donor was CMV seronegative and was included in the group of a few hundred seronegative cohort members. A peripheral blood sample was collected from each donor, and TCR beta sequencing was performed on peripheral blood mononuclear cells. The Qiagen DNeasy Blood Extraction Kit was used to extract genomic DNA from the blood cell samples. With regard to this clone: Its antigen specificity is not known. Base quality data are lacking; no much larger clone is found one base away.

The sequencing input was PBMCs. This TCR came from a man aged 25 to 45 in good health and CMV-seronegative. The chain is assembled from TRBV27 and TRBJ1-4; TRBD1 is perhaps the D gene, given 5 matching bases. The CDR3 reads as follows: CASSPGGIVATNEKLFF. In nucleotides, the sequence is TGTGCCAGCAGTCCCGGGGGGATAGTTGCAACTAATGAAAAACTGTTTTTT.